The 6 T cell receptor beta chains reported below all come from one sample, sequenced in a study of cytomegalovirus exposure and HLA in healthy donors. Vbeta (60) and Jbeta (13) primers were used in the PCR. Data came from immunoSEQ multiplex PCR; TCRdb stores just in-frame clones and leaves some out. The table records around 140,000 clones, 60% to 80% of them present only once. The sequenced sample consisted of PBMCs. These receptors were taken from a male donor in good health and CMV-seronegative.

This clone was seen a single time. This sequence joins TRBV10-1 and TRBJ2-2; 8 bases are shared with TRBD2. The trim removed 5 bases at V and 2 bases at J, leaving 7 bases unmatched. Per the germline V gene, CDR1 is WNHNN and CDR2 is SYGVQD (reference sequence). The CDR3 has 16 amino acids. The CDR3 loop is CASSRTAGENTGELFF. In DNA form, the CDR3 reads TGCGCCAGCAGTCGTACAGCGGGGGAAAACACCGGGGAGCTGTTTTTT.

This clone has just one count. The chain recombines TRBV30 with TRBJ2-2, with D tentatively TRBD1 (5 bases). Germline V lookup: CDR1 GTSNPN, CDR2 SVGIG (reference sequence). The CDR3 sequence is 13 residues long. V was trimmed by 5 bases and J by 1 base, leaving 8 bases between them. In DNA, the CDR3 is TGTGCCTGGGACAGTTTGAACACCGGGGAGCTGTTTTTT. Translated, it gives CAWDSLNTGELFF.

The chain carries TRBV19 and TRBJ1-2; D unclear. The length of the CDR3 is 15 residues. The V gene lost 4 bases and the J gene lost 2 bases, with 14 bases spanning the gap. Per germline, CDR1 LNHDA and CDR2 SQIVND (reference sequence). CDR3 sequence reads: CASSKLGNSNYGYTF. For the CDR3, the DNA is TGTGCCAGTAGTAAATTAGGAAACAGCAACTATGGCTACACCTTC.

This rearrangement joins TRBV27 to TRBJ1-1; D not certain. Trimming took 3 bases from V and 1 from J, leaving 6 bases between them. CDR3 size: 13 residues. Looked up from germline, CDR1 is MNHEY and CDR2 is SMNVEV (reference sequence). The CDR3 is CASSLEGNTEAFF. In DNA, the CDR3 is TGTGCCAGCAGTTTGGAGGGGAACACTGAAGCTTTCTTT.

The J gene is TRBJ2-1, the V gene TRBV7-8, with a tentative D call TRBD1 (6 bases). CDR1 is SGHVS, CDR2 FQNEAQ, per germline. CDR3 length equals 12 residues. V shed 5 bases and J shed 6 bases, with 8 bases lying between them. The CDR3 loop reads CASSPQGNEQFF. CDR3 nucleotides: TGTGCCAGCAGCCCACAGGGCAATGAGCAGTTCTTC.

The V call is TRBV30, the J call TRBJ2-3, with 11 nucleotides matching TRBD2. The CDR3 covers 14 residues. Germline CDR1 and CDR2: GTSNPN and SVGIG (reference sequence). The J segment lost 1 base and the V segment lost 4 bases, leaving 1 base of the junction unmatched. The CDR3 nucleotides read TGTGCCTGGAATAGCGGGGGGGGCACAGATACGCAGTATTTT. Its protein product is CAWNSGGGTDTQYF. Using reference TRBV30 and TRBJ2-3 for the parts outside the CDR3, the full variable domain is SQTIHQWPATLVQPVGSPLSLECTVEGTSNPNLYWYRQAAGRGLQLLFYSVGIGQISSEVPQNLSASRPQDRQFILSSKKLLLSDSGFYLCAWNSGGGTDTQYFGPGTRLTVL.